Below, 25 T cell receptor beta chains from the same sample are listed, as sequenced in a study of blood T cell repertoires in COVID-19. TCRdb's copy holds only in-frame clones and misses some; the assay was immunoSEQ multiplex PCR. The profile shows fewer than 120,000 clones, under 75% of them singletons. Sequencing input: peripheral blood. The origin of the receptors is a woman in her fifties or sixties with acute or convalescent COVID-19.

This chain uses TRBV5-5 with TRBJ2-4, with D possibly being TRBD2 (6 bases). The CDR3 is made up of 14 amino acids. Trimming left V 1 base short and J 3 bases short, with 8 bases between. Germline CDR1 reads SGHKS; CDR2 reads YYEKEE (reference sequence). The CDR3 DNA reads TGTGCCAGCAGCTTGACCGGGGGCAAAAACATTCAGTACTTC. It codes for CASSLTGGKNIQYF. The whole variable domain, remainder taken from reference TRBV5-5 and TRBJ2-4, is DAGVTQSPTHLIKTRGQQVTLRCSPISGHKSVSWYQQVLGQGPQFIFQYYEKEERGRGNFPDRFSARQFPNYSSELNVNALLLGDSALYLCASSLTGGKNIQYFGAGTRLSVL.

The V call is TRBV9, the J call TRBJ2-3; 9 bases fit TRBD2. The CDR3 is 16 amino acids. V lost 0 bases and J lost 5; bases outside the gene matches: 7. Germline-derived CDR1 and CDR2 are SGDLS and YYNGEE. This chain's CDR3 is CASSVEEAGGRDTQYF. Written as DNA, the CDR3 is TGTGCCAGCAGCGTAGAGGAAGCGGGGGGCAGAGATACGCAGTATTTT.

The chain recombines TRBV30 with TRBJ1-1, with D tentatively TRBD1 (5 bases). Trimming cost V 5 bases and J 2 bases, with 12 bases left between them. Germline lookup yields CDR1 GTSNPN and CDR2 SVGIG (reference sequence). The CDR3 contains 13 residues. DNA for the CDR3: TGTGCCTGGGACAGATCCGAAAACACTGAAGCTTTCTTT. Protein: CAWDRSENTEAFF.

The rearrangement joins TRBV18 to TRBJ2-1, with D perhaps TRBD2 (6 bases). V was trimmed by 4 bases and J by 6 bases, leaving 13 bases between them. Germline CDR1 is KGHSH and CDR2 is LQKENI. The CDR3 consists of 14 residues. CDR3 coding DNA: TGTGCCAGCTCACGGGGGGAATTCCGCAATGAGCAGTTCTTC. Translation gives CASSRGEFRNEQFF.

This clone showed up just a few times. The V gene is TRBV6-1, the J gene TRBJ1-2, with a weak D call TRBD1 (5 bases). The germline gives CDR1 MNHNS, CDR2 SASEGT. There are 15 residues in the CDR3. Trimming pared 0 bases from V and 4 bases from J, leaving 12 bases between. This CDR3 is CASSEADTGVYGYTF. The CDR3 DNA sequence: TGTGCCAGCAGTGAAGCGGACACAGGCGTCTATGGCTACACCTTC.

The CDR3 reads CAWSAPDQPQHF. The CDR3 nucleotides are TGTGCCTGGAGTGCCCCAGATCAGCCCCAGCATTTT. The gene calls are TRBV30 and TRBJ1-5; D is ambiguous. The CDR3 is 12 amino acids. V was clipped by 1 base and J by 5 bases, with 6 bases between them. Germline CDR1 reads GTSNPN; CDR2 reads SVGIG (reference sequence).

The CDR3, as DNA: TGTGCCAGCAGCCGGCGGGGGGCTAGCGGGGCCTATGAGCAGTTCTTC. Amino acids: CASSRRGASGAYEQFF. The V gene is TRBV9, the J gene TRBJ2-1, with 9 bases identical to TRBD2. Germline CDR1 SGDLS, CDR2 YYNGEE. The CDR3 length is 16 residues. The V segment lost 4 bases and the J segment 8 bases; nucleotides outside the gene matches: 13.

As DNA, the CDR3 is TGTGCCAGCAGCGGACCGACAGGGGGGGTAGAGACCCAGTACTTC. Protein: CASSGPTGGVETQYF. This chain connects TRBV9 to TRBJ2-5; 9 nucleotides align to TRBD1. The CDR3 sequence is 15 residues long. V dropped 3 bases and J dropped 4; count of bases not matched to a gene: 7. CDR1 SGDLS and CDR2 YYNGEE come from the germline V gene.

Of note for this clone: Other DNA sequences within the sample encode an identical CDR3. The gene calls are TRBV3-1 (or the pseudogene TRBV3-2) and TRBJ1-2; D unresolved. The CDR3 loop spans 12 amino acids. Trimming pared 1 base from V and 4 bases from J, leaving 4 bases between. Germline lookup yields CDR1 LGHDT and CDR2 YNNKEL (reference sequence). In nucleotides, the CDR3 is TGTGCCAGCAGCCAAGCGTCCTATGGCTACACCTTC. Protein product: CASSQASYGYTF.

The genes are TRBV5-1 and TRBJ1-2, with TRBD1 matching over 7 bases. J gave up 4 bases and V 5 bases, and 8 bases lay outside the gene matches. There are 14 residues in the CDR3. From germline, CDR1 is SGHRS and CDR2 YFSETQ. CDR3 sequence reads: CASRAGTEIYGYTF. The DNA for the CDR3 is TGCGCCAGCAGGGCCGGGACAGAAATCTATGGCTACACCTTC.

This clone has more than one count but fewer than ten. The V call is TRBV18, the J call TRBJ2-3, with 12 positions matching TRBD2. The CDR3 is made up of 18 amino acids. The germline V gene encodes CDR1 KGHSH and CDR2 LQKENI. Germline trimming cut 0 bases from V and 6 bases from J; bases unmatched to any gene: 10. CDR3 DNA: TGTGCCAGCTCACCACCATCCCTAGCGGGGGGGTCATACGATACGCAGTATTTT. This codes for CASSPPSLAGGSYDTQYF.

This chain connects TRBV7-3 to TRBJ2-7; D possibly corresponds to TRBD1 (6 bases). The CDR3 covers 13 residues. V was pared by 3 bases and J by 6 bases, with 12 bases between. Germline V gene sequence: CDR1 SGHTA, CDR2 FQGTGA. The CDR3 nucleotides read TGTGCCAGCAGCTTTACAGGGAACGGCGAGCAGTACTTC. Amino acids: CASSFTGNGEQYF. Together with reference TRBV7-3 and TRBJ2-7, the CDR3 gives the full variable domain: GAGVSQTPSNKVTEKGKYVELRCDPISGHTALYWYRQSLGQGPEFLIYFQGTGAADDSGLPNDRFFAVRPEGSVSTLKIQRTERGDSAVYLCASSFTGNGEQYFGPGTRLTVT.

V is TRBV19 and J is TRBJ2-1, with D unclear. The CDR3 covers 13 residues. The V and J ends lost 7 bases and 4 bases respectively, with 11 bases between them. Germline values: CDR1 LNHDA, CDR2 SQIVND (reference sequence). CDR3 DNA: TGTGCCAGTACCAAACCCGGGTACAATGAGCAGTTCTTC. Protein product: CASTKPGYNEQFF.

J is TRBJ1-1 and V is TRBV6-2 or TRBV6-3, with D maybe TRBD1 (5 bases). The V gene's germline CDR1 is MNHEY and CDR2 SVGEGT. This CDR3 spans 18 amino acids. Between the trimmed V and J ends, which lost 0 bases and 0 bases, there was a span of 17 bases. CDR3 loop: CASSYSAGAAKMNTEAFF. The CDR3 DNA sequence: TGTGCCAGCAGTTACTCCGCTGGGGCAGCTAAGATGAACACTGAAGCTTTCTTT.

The chain has TRBV11-2 and TRBJ2-2, with 8 bases identical to TRBD2. The CDR3 is 16 amino acids. CDR1 SGHAT and CDR2 FQNNGV come from the germline V gene. The V and J ends lost 2 bases and 1 base, in that order; junction bases with no gene match: 3. This chain's CDR3 is CASSLNSGGNTGELFF. In nucleotides, the CDR3 is TGTGCCAGCAGCTTAAACAGCGGGGGGAACACCGGGGAGCTGTTTTTT. Based on the CDR3 plus reference TRBV11-2 and TRBJ2-2, the full variable domain is EAGVAQSPRYKIIEKRQSVAFWCNPISGHATLYWYQQILGQGPKLLIQFQNNGVVDDSQLPKDRFSAERLKGVDSTLKIQPAKLEDSAVYLCASSLNSGGNTGELFFGEGSRLTVL.

This chain joins TRBV5-5 and TRBJ2-5, with D perhaps TRBD1 (5 bases). Germline CDR1 SGHKS, CDR2 YYEKEE (reference sequence). The CDR3 has 12 residues. The V end was cut by 3 bases, the J end by 3 bases, with 6 bases between. CDR3 in amino acids: CASSSGKETQYF. In DNA form, the CDR3 reads TGTGCCAGCAGCTCAGGGAAAGAGACCCAGTACTTC.

The V gene is TRBV3-1 (or the pseudogene TRBV3-2), the J gene TRBJ1-5; 10 bases map to TRBD1. CDR3 length: 15 amino acids. Losses at the gene ends were 4 bases for V and 6 bases for J; bases not matched to a gene: 6. Germline V gene lookup returns CDR1 LGHDT and CDR2 YNNKEL (reference sequence). The CDR3 DNA follows: TGTGCCAGCAGCCCAGGGGGACAGGGGTCTCAGCCCCAGCATTTT. Residues: CASSPGGQGSQPQHF.

The genes are TRBV7-3 and TRBJ1-1, with a possible D match to TRBD1 (6 bases). The CDR3 extends over 13 amino acids. The V gene's germline CDR1 is SGHTA and CDR2 FQGTGA. The V end was cut by 5 bases, the J end by 11 bases, with 18 bases between. The CDR3 sequence is CASSPGRGGFAFF. The CDR3 DNA sequence: TGTGCCAGCAGCCCCGGGAGGGGGGGATTCGCTTTCTTT. Full variable domain (rest looked up from reference TRBV7-3 and TRBJ1-1): GAGVSQTPSNKVTEKGKYVELRCDPISGHTALYWYRQSLGQGPEFLIYFQGTGAADDSGLPNDRFFAVRPEGSVSTLKIQRTERGDSAVYLCASSPGRGGFAFFGQGTRLTVV.

The chain has TRBV29-1 and TRBJ2-1; 8 bases align to TRBD2. CDR3 size: 15 residues. CDR1 is SQVTM and CDR2 is ANQGSEA in the germline V gene. J was trimmed by 8 bases and V by 7 bases; bases with no gene match: 16. The CDR3 region has the DNA TGCAGCGCCGTAGGCGGGGGGCTTAATTGGGATGAGCAGTTCTTC. Protein sequence: CSAVGGGLNWDEQFF.

This rearrangement joins TRBV19 to TRBJ1-5; D may be TRBD1 (5 bases). Looked up from germline, CDR1 is LNHDA and CDR2 is SQIVND (reference sequence). The CDR3 has 14 residues. V was shortened by 7 bases and J by 7 bases, with 17 bases between the two germline ends. The CDR3 nucleotides read TGTGCCAGTATGACGGACTCGGGGGTACAGCCCCAGCATTTT. Translating it yields CASMTDSGVQPQHF.

V is TRBV9 and J is TRBJ2-5; weak D call: TRBD1 (6 bases). Germline V gene sequence: CDR1 SGDLS, CDR2 YYNGEE. The CDR3 is made up of 13 amino acids. V was pared by 8 bases and J by 1 base, with 12 bases between. In DNA, the CDR3 is TGTGCCAGTTCAACAGGGCCCCAAGAGACCCAGTACTTC. Residues: CASSTGPQETQYF.

This clone was detected ten times or more. This chain uses TRBV5-8 with TRBJ1-4, with TRBD1 matching over 9 bases. The V segment lost 4 bases and the J segment 4 bases; nucleotides outside the gene matches: 5. Germline CDR1 SGHTS, CDR2 YDEGEE. The CDR3 is made up of 15 amino acids. The CDR3 loop is CASSGGQGLNEKLFF. The CDR3 region has the DNA TGTGCCAGCAGCGGGGGACAGGGCCTTAATGAAAAACTGTTTTTT.

This clone has only a few counts. The genes are TRBV29-1 and TRBJ1-2; TRBD1 might be the D (6 bases). CDR1 and CDR2 (germline): SQVTM, ANQGSEA. Between the trimmed V and J ends, which lost 3 bases and 7 bases, there was a span of 18 bases. The CDR3 is 14 amino acids. The CDR3 loop reads CSVDTGGGLSGYTF. The DNA for the CDR3 is TGCAGCGTTGATACGGGGGGCGGGCTGAGTGGCTACACCTTC. The full variable domain, its missing parts supplied by reference TRBV29-1 and TRBJ1-2, is SAVISQKPSRDICQRGTSLTIQCQVDSQVTMMFWYRQQPGQSLTLIATANQGSEATYESGFVIDKFPISRPNLTFSTLTVSNMSPEDSSIYLCSVDTGGGLSGYTFGSGTRLTVV.

This chain links TRBV19 with TRBJ1-5; 7 bases agree with TRBD1. The trim removed 3 bases at V and 3 bases at J, leaving 2 bases unmatched. Germline CDR1 reads LNHDA; CDR2 reads SQIVND (reference sequence). CDR3 length: 14 amino acids. CDR3 coding DNA: TGTGCCAGTAGTATGGGACAGCACAATCAGCCCCAGCATTTT. Translated: CASSMGQHNQPQHF.

This chain links TRBV19 with TRBJ1-3; D possibly corresponds to TRBD1 (6 bases). The CDR3 loop spans 15 amino acids. CDR1 is LNHDA and CDR2 is SQIVND in the germline V gene (reference sequence). The V end was cut by 8 bases, the J end by 0 bases, with 14 bases between. The CDR3 loop reads CASGQQGYSGNTIYF. CDR3 DNA sequence: TGTGCCAGTGGACAACAGGGCTACTCTGGAAACACCATATATTTT.